Shown below are 23 T cell receptor beta chains from a single sample sequenced in a study of CD8 T cells in ankylosing spondylitis. Regarding the study as a whole: Within ankylosing spondylitis blood, a TCR beta motif made up of several highly homologous variants appeared to be characteristic.

No cognate antigen is known for these TCRs. TCRdb re-analysed the 5' RACE reads in MiXCR, keeping a single row per CDR3 protein. The table has just under 550,000 distinct CDR3 sequences, approximately 12% seen once; the top ten hold nearly 7%. Sequencing was carried out using blood, either unsorted or a sorted T cell fraction (not recorded which). These receptors were collected from a male donor with ankylosing spondylitis.

This chain uses TRBV12-3 or TRBV12-4 with TRBJ2-3; TRBD2 matches at 7 bases. The trim removed 4 bases at V and 5 bases at J, leaving 12 bases unmatched. CDR3 length equals 16 residues. CDR3 residues: CASSSRWAGVEDTQYF. The CDR3 coding sequence is TGTGCCAGCAGTTCCCGTTGGGCGGGAGTCGAAGATACGCAGTATTTT.

There are a few counts of this clonotype. This chain joins TRBV15 and TRBJ1-1, with no clear D. Germline CDR1 reads LNHNV; CDR2 reads YYDKDF (reference sequence). The V end was cut by 1 base, the J end by 7 bases, with 10 bases between. The CDR3 sequence is 13 residues long. The CDR3 here is CATSRVASFEAFF. Here the CDR3 DNA reads TGTGCCACCAGCAGAGTAGCAAGTTTTGAAGCTTTCTTT.

This clonotype has at least ten counts. V is TRBV12-3 or TRBV12-4 and J is TRBJ2-3; the match to TRBD1 covers 10 bases. CDR3 length: 16 amino acids. With V trimmed by 1 base and J by 7 bases, 8 bases remained unmatched. DNA for the CDR3: TGTGCCAGCAGTTTAGAGGGACAGGGGCCAAGTTATACGCAGTATTTT. Amino acid sequence: CASSLEGQGPSYTQYF.

The chain recombines TRBV12-3 or TRBV12-4 with TRBJ1-1; 8 bases map to TRBD1. The CDR3 consists of 14 residues. Trimming cost V 6 bases and J 1 base; bases outside gene matches: 4. The CDR3, as DNA: TGTGCCAGCAGGTCGACAGGGGAGAACACTGAAGCTTTCTTT. It yields the protein CASRSTGENTEAFF.

This clonotype was seen more than once but under ten times. The chain combines TRBV3-1 with TRBJ2-7; D is ambiguous. This CDR3 has 13 amino acids. In germline, CDR1 is LGHDT, CDR2 YNNKEL (reference sequence). With 1 base removed from V and 7 bases from J, the gap between germline ends came to 11 bases. The CDR3 nucleotides read TGTGCCAGCAGCCAAGTCCGCGTGGGAGAGCAGTACTTC. This encodes CASSQVRVGEQYF.

The rearrangement uses TRBV27 and TRBJ2-3; TRBD1 agrees at 10 bases. The V and J ends lost 7 bases and 4 bases, in that order; junction bases with no gene match: 8. The CDR3 extends over 15 amino acids. Germline V gives CDR1 MNHEY, CDR2 SMNVEV (reference sequence). The CDR3, as DNA: TGTGCCAGCACCTTGGGACAGGGGAGGGCAGATACGCAGTATTTT. As protein: CASTLGQGRADTQYF.

A few counts support this clonotype. The chain couples TRBV24-1 to TRBJ2-1, with D tentatively TRBD1 (6 bases). V was cut by 4 bases and J by 3 bases, with 12 bases left in between. Germline-derived CDR1 and CDR2 are KGHDR and SFDVKD. The length of the CDR3 is 15 residues. Here the CDR3 reads CATSDSWGHYNEQFF. The CDR3 region has the DNA TGTGCCACCAGTGACTCTTGGGGGCACTACAATGAGCAGTTCTTC.

The CDR3 nucleotides are TGTGCCAGCACCCCCTTTCCGGGGAACAATCAGCCCCAGCATTTT. The encoded protein is CASTPFPGNNQPQHF. The chain has TRBV12-3 or TRBV12-4 and TRBJ1-5; D not resolved. Trimming removed 7 bases at V and 3 bases at J, with 16 bases between. The CDR3 consists of 15 residues.

This clonotype was counted a few times. V usage is TRBV4-2 and J usage is TRBJ2-6; TRBD2 might be the D (5 bases). Trimming pared 0 bases from V and 3 bases from J, leaving 9 bases between. Germline-derived CDR1 and CDR2 are LGHNA and YNFKEQ. CDR3 length: 16 residues. CDR3 in amino acids: CASSQDAGNGANVLTF. The CDR3, as DNA: TGTGCCAGCAGCCAAGACGCGGGTAATGGGGCCAACGTCCTGACTTTC.

The chain has TRBV12-3 or TRBV12-4 and TRBJ2-7, with 7 bases that match TRBD1. Losses at the gene ends were 6 bases for V and 4 bases for J; bases not matched to a gene: 3. The CDR3 runs to 12 residues. DNA of the CDR3: TGTGCCAGCAGGACAGGGCGGTACGAGCAGTACTTC. Its protein product is CASRTGRYEQYF.

V is TRBV5-8 and J is TRBJ2-5, with 7 bases aligning to TRBD2. This CDR3 spans 13 amino acids. Trimming took 2 bases from V and 9 from J; bases not matched to a gene: 7. Germline V gene lookup returns CDR1 SGHTS and CDR2 YDEGEE. CDR3: CASSFGTTVAQYF. The DNA for the CDR3 is TGTGCCAGCAGCTTTGGGACTACGGTGGCCCAGTACTTC.

The J gene is TRBJ2-1, the V gene TRBV7-6; D is possibly TRBD2 (6 bases). Germline CDR1 reads SGHVS; CDR2 reads FNYEAQ. The CDR3 is 13 residues long. Trimming removed 5 bases at V and 9 bases at J, with 14 bases between. The CDR3 coding sequence is TGTGCCAGCAGCCCCGGACCCGGGGGTGAGCAGTTCTTC. Protein sequence: CASSPGPGGEQFF.

The rearrangement uses TRBV6-1 and TRBJ2-1; either TRBD1 or TRBD2 may supply D (6 bases each). Germline loops: CDR1 MNHNS, CDR2 SASEGT. This CDR3 has 15 amino acids. V dropped 6 bases and J dropped 9 bases, with 21 bases sitting between them. CDR3 DNA sequence: TGTGCCAGCAGCCTTCTTGACAGGCCCGGGAGTGAGCAGTTCTTC. Translation: CASSLLDRPGSEQFF.

This chain uses TRBV29-1 with TRBJ2-5, with 7 nucleotides matching TRBD1. V was pared by 6 bases and J by 4 bases, with 8 bases of the junction left unmatched. Germline values: CDR1 SQVTM, CDR2 ANQGSEA. CDR3 size: 13 residues. The DNA of the CDR3 is TGCAGCGTCTTCCGGGACAGTTCAGAGACCCAGTACTTC. It yields the protein CSVFRDSSETQYF. Full variable domain (remainder filled in from reference TRBV29-1 and TRBJ2-5): SAVISQKPSRDICQRGTSLTIQCQVDSQVTMMFWYRQQPGQSLTLIATANQGSEATYESGFVIDKFPISRPNLTFSTLTVSNMSPEDSSIYLCSVFRDSSETQYFGPGTRLLVL.

This clonotype was recorded many times. The chain employs TRBV11-2 and TRBJ1-1, with a weak D call TRBD1 (5 bases). The germline CDR1 and CDR2 sequences are SGHAT and FQNNGV. V was cut by 0 bases and J by 8 bases, with 10 bases left in between. This CDR3 spans 13 amino acids. DNA for the CDR3: TGTGCCAGCAGCTTAGATCGTACAGGAGAAGCTTTCTTT. Encoded protein: CASSLDRTGEAFF. Supplemented by reference TRBV11-2 and TRBJ1-1, the full variable domain reads EAGVAQSPRYKIIEKRQSVAFWCNPISGHATLYWYQQILGQGPKLLIQFQNNGVVDDSQLPKDRFSAERLKGVDSTLKIQPAKLEDSAVYLCASSLDRTGEAFFGQGTRLTVV.

This clonotype showed up just a few times. V gene TRBV15 combines with J gene TRBJ1-2, with TRBD1 identical over 8 bases. The CDR3 spans 14 residues. The ends lost 1 base at V and 4 bases at J; junction bases unmatched: 2. CDR1 and CDR2 from the germline V gene are LNHNV and YYDKDF (reference sequence). For the CDR3, the DNA is TGTGCCACCAGCAGAGGTGGACAGGGCTATGGCTACACCTTC. Residues: CATSRGGQGYGYTF.

This clonotype showed up just a few times. V gene TRBV20-1 combines with J gene TRBJ1-2, with 7 bases identical to TRBD1. This CDR3 spans 15 amino acids. Losses at the gene ends were 6 bases for V and 7 bases for J; bases not matched to a gene: 17. Germline loops: CDR1 DFQATT, CDR2 SNEGSKA (reference sequence). The CDR3 here is CSANPGTEVSGGYTF. In nucleotides, the CDR3 is TGCAGTGCCAATCCCGGGACAGAGGTTTCTGGTGGCTACACCTTC.

The genes are TRBV3-1 and TRBJ2-5; a weak D match, TRBD2 (5 bases). This CDR3 is 12 amino acids long. CDR1 and CDR2 from the germline V gene are LGHDT and YNNKEL (reference sequence). V lost 7 bases and J 5 bases, leaving 11 bases between the germline ends. The CDR3 protein is CASTTPGETQYF. The CDR3 bases are TGTGCCAGCACCACCCCGGGGGAGACCCAGTACTTC.

This clonotype has a count of ten or more. This chain connects TRBV7-9 to TRBJ2-1; weak D call: TRBD2 (5 bases). V lost 6 bases, J lost 3 bases, and 15 bases lay in between. The CDR3 length is 15 residues. CDR1 and CDR2 from the germline V gene are SEHNR and FQNEAQ (reference sequence). CDR3 protein: CASSRNLGDYNEQFF. The CDR3 DNA reads as TGTGCCAGCAGTCGAAACCTGGGAGACTACAATGAGCAGTTCTTC.

This rearrangement joins TRBV2 to TRBJ2-6; D not resolved. The CDR3 has 15 residues. The germline CDR1 and CDR2 sequences are SNHLY and FYNNEI. V was shortened by 7 bases and J by 0 bases, with 10 bases between the two germline ends. The CDR3, as DNA: TGTGCCAGCATAGGTTTGGACTCTGGGGCCAACGTCCTGACTTTC. Residues: CASIGLDSGANVLTF.

This chain connects TRBV25-1 to TRBJ2-2; possible D gene TRBD1, 5 bases. The CDR3 contains 14 residues. Germline CDR1 is MGHDK and CDR2 is SYGVNS. Trimming stripped 2 bases from V and 7 bases from J, with 11 bases between. CDR3 bases: TGTGCCAGCAGTGAAAAAGGGGATATCGGGGAGCTGTTTTTT. Protein product: CASSEKGDIGELFF.

Only a few counts were recorded for this clonotype. This rearrangement joins TRBV11-2 to TRBJ2-1; unclear D gene. The CDR3 runs 16 residues. Germline-derived CDR1 and CDR2 are SGHAT and FQNNGV. V lost 2 bases and J lost 5, with 16 bases in between. In nucleotides, the CDR3 is TGTGCCAGCAGCTTATTGTACAGCGACACCAACAATGAGCAGTTCTTC. Residues: CASSLLYSDTNNEQFF.

The table lists this clonotype with many counts. This chain links TRBV29-1 with TRBJ2-1, with D tentatively TRBD1 (5 bases). The germline V gene has CDR1 SQVTM and CDR2 ANQGSEA. V was shortened by 3 bases and J by 10 bases, with 19 bases between the two germline ends. The CDR3 sequence is 14 residues long. This CDR3 reads CSVDGRPPGSEQFF. CDR3 in DNA: TGCAGCGTTGACGGACGCCCTCCAGGGTCCGAGCAGTTCTTC.